Shown below are 27 T cell receptor beta chains from a single sample sequenced in a study of blood T cell repertoires in COVID-19. Using immunoSEQ multiplex PCR, the repertoire was profiled, and TCRdb retains in-frame clones only, with some absent. The data contain some 350,000 clones, around 82% of them singletons. Sequencing input: peripheral blood. These receptor sequences come from a man between 25 and 39 years old with active or convalescent COVID-19.

The chain recombines TRBV2 with TRBJ1-6; 8 bases map to TRBD1. V was pared by 5 bases and J by 6 bases, with 9 bases of the junction left unmatched. Germline CDR1 and CDR2: SNHLY and FYNNEI. This CDR3 has 16 amino acids. CDR3 sequence: CASSYLDRGGNSPLHF. In nucleotides, the CDR3 is TGTGCCAGCAGTTACTTAGACAGGGGTGGTAATTCACCCCTCCACTTT.

About this clone itself: The same CDR3 can be traced to other DNA sequences in this sample. The chain couples TRBV19 to TRBJ1-1; D remains unclear. With 6 bases removed from V and 1 base from J, the gap between germline ends came to 9 bases. This CDR3 is 13 amino acids long. Germline loops: CDR1 LNHDA, CDR2 SQIVND (reference sequence). This CDR3 reads CASSLTGNTEAFF. CDR3 nucleotides: TGTGCCAGTAGCCTTACGGGGAACACTGAAGCTTTCTTT.

Comments on this clone: Other DNA sequences in this specimen translate into the identical CDR3. This chain joins TRBV2 and TRBJ2-7; 14 bases line up with TRBD2. The CDR3 is 14 residues long. Germline loops: CDR1 SNHLY, CDR2 FYNNEI. V lost 6 bases and J lost 3; bases outside the gene matches: 1. CDR3 coding DNA: TGTGCCAGCAGGGGACTAGCGGGGGTCTACGAGCAGTACTTC. Translation gives CASRGLAGVYEQYF. Full variable domain (missing parts from reference TRBV2 and TRBJ2-7): EPEVTQTPSHQVTQMGQEVILRCVPISNHLYFYWYRQILGQKVEFLVSFYNNEISEKSEIFDDQFSVERPDGSNFTLKIRSTKLEDSAMYFCASRGLAGVYEQYFGPGTRLTVT.

The rearrangement uses TRBV4-3 and TRBJ2-1, with a tentative D call TRBD1 (6 bases). The germline CDR1 and CDR2 sequences are LGHNA and YSLEER. The CDR3 runs to 17 residues. V lost 0 bases, J lost 5 bases, and 17 bases lay in between. The CDR3 here is CASSQDLWQGKDNEQFF. Here the CDR3 DNA reads TGCGCCAGCAGCCAAGATCTTTGGCAGGGGAAGGACAATGAGCAGTTCTTC.

This chain connects TRBV5-5 to TRBJ2-7, with 11 bases fitting TRBD2. Germline V gene sequence: CDR1 SGHKS, CDR2 YYEKEE (reference sequence). The CDR3 consists of 15 residues. V was clipped by 4 bases and J by 3 bases; unmatched bases: 6. The CDR3 DNA follows: TGTGCCAGCAGCCCTGGACTAGCGGGTCTCTACGAGCAGTACTTC. Translating it yields CASSPGLAGLYEQYF.

This clone turned up a few times. This sequence joins TRBV11-2 and TRBJ1-2; 7 bases agree with TRBD1. From germline, CDR1 is SGHAT and CDR2 FQNNGV. The CDR3 has 16 residues. V lost 5 bases and J lost 1; bases outside the gene matches: 10. CDR3 nucleotide sequence: TGTGCCAGCAGCCAACTACAGGGGAAGGGTAACTATGGCTACACCTTC. Residues: CASSQLQGKGNYGYTF.

The rearrangement joins TRBV7-6 to TRBJ1-1; 7 bases are a match to TRBD1. Germline-derived CDR1 and CDR2 are SGHVS and FNYEAQ. J lost 6 bases, V lost 5 bases, and 9 bases had no gene match. The CDR3 consists of 14 residues. This chain's CDR3 is CASSPRQGGSEAFF. The CDR3 DNA follows: TGTGCCAGCAGCCCCCGACAGGGAGGTTCTGAAGCTTTCTTT.

This clone was observed once. J is TRBJ1-5 and V is TRBV24-1; 8 bases fit TRBD1. The germline CDR1 and CDR2 sequences are KGHDR and SFDVKD. The CDR3 length is 16 residues. V trimming: 5 bases; J trimming: 1 base; junction bases outside the gene matches: 6. The CDR3 coding sequence is TGTGCCACCAGTGGCAGGGGGCTGGGAAGCAATCAGCCCCAGCATTTT. Protein product: CATSGRGLGSNQPQHF.

This clone was seen once. V is TRBV28 and J is TRBJ1-3; D unresolved. The CDR3 has 14 residues. Germline values: CDR1 MDHEN, CDR2 SYDVKM. V dropped 3 bases and J dropped 6 bases, with 12 bases sitting between them. The CDR3 spells CASSLAPAANTIYF. CDR3 DNA sequence: TGTGCCAGCAGTTTGGCCCCTGCCGCAAACACCATATATTTT.

This clone was detected a few times. The chain combines TRBV7-3 with TRBJ2-5; 9 nucleotides match TRBD2. CDR1 is SGHTA and CDR2 is FQGTGA in the germline V gene. Trimming took 11 bases from V and 5 from J; bases not matched to a gene: 15. This CDR3 has 15 amino acids. As DNA, the CDR3 is TGTGCCCCGAAGCGGGGGGAGTTTAAGGCGGAGACCCAGTACTTC. The encoded protein is CAPKRGEFKAETQYF.

V usage is TRBV12-3 or TRBV12-4 and J usage is TRBJ1-2; unclear D gene. The CDR3 is made up of 13 amino acids. Trimming left V 6 bases short and J 8 bases short, with 16 bases between. As DNA, the CDR3 is TGTGCCAGCAGCCACGGTCCTTACCCCGGCTACACCTTC. This encodes CASSHGPYPGYTF.

The chain recombines TRBV18 with TRBJ1-2; 7 bases are shared with TRBD1. From germline, CDR1 is KGHSH and CDR2 LQKENI. Trimming cost V 8 bases and J 4 bases; bases outside gene matches: 13. This CDR3 contains 15 residues. CDR3 DNA sequence: TGTGCCAGCGCGCCGACAGGGCTTCTGGGCTATGGCTACACCTTC. Amino acid sequence: CASAPTGLLGYGYTF.

The chain uses TRBV5-4 and TRBJ2-4; TRBD1 aligns across 7 bases. CDR1 is SGHNT, CDR2 YYREEE, per germline (reference sequence). There are 12 residues in the CDR3. J lost 10 bases, V lost 4 bases, and 5 bases had no gene match. In DNA form, the CDR3 reads TGTGCCAGCAGCCCCCGACAGGGAATTCAGTACTTC. Its translation is CASSPRQGIQYF.

This chain uses TRBV13 with TRBJ2-7; possible D gene TRBD2, 6 bases. CDR1 PRHDT and CDR2 FYEKMQ come from the germline V gene (reference sequence). The V end was cut by 1 base, the J end by 1 base, with 14 bases between. This CDR3 has 16 residues. Written as DNA, the CDR3 is TGTGCCAGCAGCTTAGCCTCCGGGACTTCATCCTACGAGCAGTACTTC. Protein sequence: CASSLASGTSSYEQYF.

V usage is TRBV7-8 and J usage is TRBJ1-2; unclear D gene. V was clipped by 4 bases and J by 5 bases, with 5 bases between them. CDR3 length: 11 residues. Germline values: CDR1 SGHVS, CDR2 FQNEAQ. CDR3 loop: CASSSKYGYTF. CDR3 nucleotides: TGTGCCAGCAGCTCCAAATATGGCTACACCTTC.

The chain uses TRBV9 and TRBJ1-2; D gene unclear. The germline V gene encodes CDR1 SGDLS and CDR2 YYNGEE. This CDR3 is built from 14 residues. The V and J ends lost 4 bases and 8 bases respectively, with 18 bases between them. Written as DNA, the CDR3 is TGTGCCAGCAGCATACTGGGAGGGAGCGGGGGCTACACCTTC. Translated, it gives CASSILGGSGGYTF.

This chain links TRBV3-1 (or the pseudogene TRBV3-2) with TRBJ2-5; 9 positions match TRBD1. In germline, CDR1 is LGHDT, CDR2 YNNKEL (reference sequence). This CDR3 has 15 amino acids. The V segment lost 5 bases and the J segment 3 bases; nucleotides outside the gene matches: 7. The CDR3 spells CASSNPGQGKETQYF. The CDR3 DNA reads TGTGCCAGCAGCAACCCGGGACAGGGAAAAGAGACCCAGTACTTC.

The chain employs TRBV28 and TRBJ2-2; 9 nucleotides line up with TRBD1. The germline CDR1 and CDR2 sequences are MDHEN and SYDVKM. This CDR3 contains 12 residues. The CDR3 sequence: CAIQGATGELFF. CDR3 DNA: TGTGCAATACAGGGGGCGACCGGGGAGCTGTTTTTT.

The rearrangement links TRBV28 to TRBJ1-1, with 7 bases matching TRBD1. V trimming: 11 bases; J trimming: 0 bases; junction bases outside the gene matches: 12. CDR3 length equals 15 residues. Germline loops: CDR1 MDHEN, CDR2 SYDVKM. The DNA of the CDR3 is TGTGCCCTAGGGACAGTCTTTCGATTGAACACTGAAGCTTTCTTT. As protein: CALGTVFRLNTEAFF.

CDR3 protein: CASSRIGAEAFF. CDR3 in DNA: TGTGCCAGCAGCCGCATTGGAGCTGAAGCTTTCTTT. The V call is TRBV6-5, the J call TRBJ1-1; no definite D call. The ends were cut back, 6 bases at V and 6 bases at J, with 11 bases in the middle. The CDR3 has 12 amino acids. The germline CDR1 and CDR2 sequences are MNHEY and SVGAGI.

The chain recombines TRBV4-2 with TRBJ1-5, with D unclear. V was trimmed by 0 bases and J by 0 bases, leaving 12 bases between them. CDR3 length: 17 residues. Germline-derived CDR1 and CDR2 are LGHNA and YNFKEQ. In DNA, the CDR3 is TGTGCCAGCAGCCAAGAGAGCAGCGGGGATAGCAATCAGCCCCAGCATTTT. Amino acid sequence: CASSQESSGDSNQPQHF.

The CDR3 DNA reads as TGCGCCAGCAGCCAAGGACAGGGTATAGGGAACACTGAAGCTTTCTTT. Translation: CASSQGQGIGNTEAFF. J is TRBJ1-1 and V is TRBV4-1, with TRBD1 matching 7 bases. CDR3 length equals 16 residues. Trimming at V came to 1 base and at J to 1 base, leaving 6 bases not matched to a gene. Per the germline V gene, CDR1 is MGHRA and CDR2 is YSYEKL.

This clone was counted only a few times. CDR3 coding DNA: TGTGCCAGCAGCCATCCCCGAGAGAAGGGCTACACCTTC. This encodes CASSHPREKGYTF. The V and J genes are TRBV4-2 and TRBJ1-2, with D unclear. The CDR3 consists of 13 residues. The germline CDR1 and CDR2 sequences are LGHNA and YNFKEQ. Trimming pared 3 bases from V and 8 bases from J, leaving 13 bases between.

V and J are TRBV5-1 and TRBJ1-6, with 9 bases fitting TRBD1. The length of the CDR3 is 14 residues. Looked up from germline, CDR1 is SGHRS and CDR2 is YFSETQ. The V segment lost 4 bases and the J segment 11 bases; nucleotides outside the gene matches: 7. The CDR3 sequence is CASSLGTGLAPLHF. CDR3 in DNA: TGCGCCAGCAGCCTCGGGACAGGGTTGGCACCCCTCCACTTT.

The J gene is TRBJ1-3, the V gene TRBV30; D is unresolved. Between the trimmed V and J ends, which lost 1 base and 4 bases, there was a span of 11 bases. The CDR3 is made up of 14 amino acids. The germline V gene encodes CDR1 GTSNPN and CDR2 SVGIG (reference sequence). CDR3 sequence: CAWSAVIPGNTIYF. The CDR3 DNA reads TGTGCCTGGAGTGCGGTAATCCCCGGAAACACCATATATTTT.

V gene TRBV30 combines with J gene TRBJ1-2, with TRBD1 matching over 11 bases. The CDR3 totals 16 residues. Per the germline V gene, CDR1 is GTSNPN and CDR2 is SVGIG (reference sequence). V dropped 1 base and J dropped 4; count of bases not matched to a gene: 8. CDR3 bases: TGTGCCTGGAGTGCTCTTTGGGGGACAGGGGGCTATGGCTACACCTTC. Protein product: CAWSALWGTGGYGYTF. The variable domain in full, with the rest retrieved from reference TRBV30 and TRBJ1-2, is SQTIHQWPATLVQPVGSPLSLECTVEGTSNPNLYWYRQAAGRGLQLLFYSVGIGQISSEVPQNLSASRPQDRQFILSSKKLLLSDSGFYLCAWSALWGTGGYGYTFGSGTRLTVV.

The chain links TRBV9 to TRBJ2-7; 9 bases match TRBD2. Unmatched junction bases numbered 6, after V lost 0 bases and J lost 5 bases. Germline V gives CDR1 SGDLS, CDR2 YYNGEE. The CDR3 runs 15 residues. The CDR3 spells CASSVDAGGRDEQYF. The DNA for the CDR3 is TGTGCCAGCAGCGTAGACGCGGGGGGGAGGGACGAGCAGTACTTC.